A single sample is the source of the 5 T cell receptor beta chains below, sequenced in a study of blood T cell repertoires in COVID-19. Assay: immunoSEQ multiplex PCR; the TCRdb copy retains only in-frame clones and omits some. The repertoire holds under 350,000 clones, with 70% to 90% as singletons. Sequencing used PBMCs or T cells enriched from blood (not recorded which). These receptors originate from a woman between 40 and 55 years old with acute COVID-19.

The chain joins TRBV19 to TRBJ1-3; 10 nucleotides align to TRBD1. The CDR3 length is 15 residues. V trimming: 6 bases; J trimming: 2 bases; junction bases outside the gene matches: 4. Looked up from germline, CDR1 is LNHDA and CDR2 is SQIVND (reference sequence). CDR3 coding DNA: TGTGCCAGTAGAGTCGGGACAGGGGCTGGAAACACCATATATTTT. Translating gives CASRVGTGAGNTIYF.

This chain connects TRBV18 to TRBJ2-7; 14 bases are shared with TRBD2. The CDR3 consists of 16 residues. The germline V gene has CDR1 KGHSH and CDR2 LQKENI. V lost 0 bases, J lost 5 bases, and 3 bases stayed unmatched. CDR3 DNA sequence: TGTGCCAGCTCACCACCAGGACTAGCGGGGGGTAACGAGCAGTACTTC. As protein: CASSPPGLAGGNEQYF. Combining the CDR3 with reference TRBV18 and TRBJ2-7 gives the whole variable domain NAGVMQNPRHLVRRRGQEARLRCSPMKGHSHVYWYRQLPEEGLKFMVYLQKENIIDESGMPKERFSAEFPKEGPSILRIQQVVRGDSAAYFCASSPPGLAGGNEQYFGPGTRLTVT.

This sequence joins TRBV25-1 and TRBJ2-1; 9 bases fit TRBD1. Per the germline V gene, CDR1 is MGHDK and CDR2 is SYGVNS. The CDR3 is 15 amino acids. CDR3 sequence reads: CATDARDRVQNEQFF. CDR3 sequence (DNA): TGTGCGACGGACGCTCGGGACAGGGTGCAGAATGAGCAGTTCTTC.

The chain combines TRBV27 with TRBJ2-1; D is unclear. From germline, CDR1 is MNHEY and CDR2 SMNVEV (reference sequence). The CDR3 has 14 amino acids. V was shortened by 5 bases and J by 2 bases, with 10 bases between the two germline ends. The CDR3 DNA follows: TGTGCCAGCAGTGCGCGATCCGCCTACAATGAGCAGTTCTTC. Translating gives CASSARSAYNEQFF.

The gene calls are TRBV11-2 and TRBJ2-2; 10 nucleotides align to TRBD1. Trimming cost V 5 bases and J 5 bases; bases outside gene matches: 2. CDR3 length equals 14 residues. Germline CDR1 SGHAT, CDR2 FQNNGV. The CDR3 sequence: CASSRQGATGELFF. DNA for the CDR3: TGTGCCAGCAGCCGACAGGGGGCAACCGGGGAGCTGTTTTTT.